Presented here are 7 T cell receptor beta chains from one specimen sequenced in a study of T cell clonality in common variable immunodeficiency. Broader study findings: In common variable immunodeficiency, TCR beta chains reportedly carried fewer deletions and N-nucleotide insertions.

Assay: immunoSEQ multiplex PCR; the TCRdb copy retains only in-frame clones and omits some. The record shows 30,000 to 40,000 clones for this sample, with no singletons present. Which antigens these TCRs recognize remains unknown. Sequenced material: peripheral blood mononuclear cells. These TCRs come from a human donor with common variable immunodeficiency.

This clone has just a few counts. The CDR3 end falls 3 residues outside the read, so it is completed with the germline J gene. Other DNA variants within this sample encode the same CDR3. V gene TRBV19 combines with J gene TRBJ1-1; D gene uncertain. Germline CDR1 is LNHDA and CDR2 is SQIVND (reference sequence). The CDR3 totals 13 residues. Deletions cut 2 bases from V and 5 bases from J, with 9 bases between. The CDR3 is CASSIFAGTEAFF. The sequenced CDR3 bases are TGTGCCAGTAGTATATTCGCCGGGACTGAA.

This clone is medium-sized in the sample. The read halts 3 residues ahead of the CDR3 end, with the missing end drawn from the germline J gene. The chain carries TRBV15 and TRBJ1-1, with D perhaps matching TRBD1 (6 bases). Germline CDR1 LNHNV, CDR2 YYDKDF (reference sequence). The CDR3 is 14 residues long. The V end lost 2 bases, the J end lost 1 base, and 8 bases lay between the germline ends. The CDR3 DNA, read in part, is TGTGCCACCAGCAGAAAAGGGGGGAACACTGAA. This sequence encodes CATSRKGGNTE. The whole CDR3 is CATSRKGGNTEAFF.

This clone is medium-sized (0.01 to 0.1%). The DNA read from the CDR3 is TGTGCCATCGCGGTCAGCCCGAATGAAAAA. Translated, it gives CAIAVSPNEK. The full-length CDR3 reads as CAIAVSPNEKLFF. The chain carries TRBV10-3 and TRBJ1-4; D uncertain. The CDR3 end is not reached by the read, which stops 3 residues before it; the germline J gene fills it in. The V end was cut by 8 bases, the J end by 5 bases, with 12 bases between. The CDR3 is made up of 13 amino acids. Germline V lookup: CDR1 ENHRY, CDR2 SYGVKD.

In this sample, this clone is medium-sized. The chain's CDR3 is CSARRSGEQFF. The DNA read from the CDR3 is TGCAGTGCCCGTAGGTCGGGTGAG. The chain joins TRBV20-1 to TRBJ2-1, with D unresolved. The CDR3 end falls 3 residues outside the read, so it is completed with the germline J gene. Germline CDR1 is DFQATT and CDR2 is SNEGSKA (reference sequence). The CDR3 has 11 residues. V gave up 6 bases and J gave up 9 bases, with 12 bases separating them.

For this clone: The CDR3 end falls 3 residues outside the read, so it is completed with the germline J gene. The chain couples TRBV19 to TRBJ2-3, with D possibly TRBD1 on 5 matching bases. The CDR3 spans 13 residues. Trimming shortened V by 5 bases and J by 5 bases, and 11 bases separated the two germline ends. The germline CDR1 and CDR2 sequences are LNHDA and SQIVND (reference sequence). The CDR3 reads CASSDRRGDTQYF. The part of the CDR3 DNA that was read is TGTGCCAGTAGTGACCGTAGGGGAGATACG. Using reference TRBV19 and TRBJ2-3 for the parts outside the CDR3, the full variable domain is DGGITQSPKYLFRKEGQNVTLSCEQNLNHDAMYWYRQDPGQGLRLIYYSQIVNDFQKGDIAEGYSVSREKKESFPLTVTSAQKNPTAFYLCASSDRRGDTQYFGPGTRLTVL.

This clone was picked up many times. The read stops 3 residues short of the end of the CDR3; the missing end is completed from the germline J gene. This chain connects TRBV4-1 to TRBJ1-5; D possibly corresponds to TRBD1 (5 bases). V lost 0 bases and J lost 3, with 12 bases in between. The CDR3 covers 16 residues. The germline gives CDR1 MGHRA, CDR2 YSYEKL. CDR3 DNA (partial): TGCGCCAGCAGCCAAGAAAGGGGCCCCCTCAATCAGCCC. Its translation: CASSQERGPLNQP. The whole CDR3 sequence reads CASSQERGPLNQPQHF.

Regarding this clone: The read comes to an end 3 residues before the CDR3 does, leaving the germline J gene to fill in the end. V and J are TRBV11-2 and TRBJ2-7; D is possibly TRBD2 (6 bases). Between the trimmed V and J ends, which lost 5 bases and 3 bases, there was a span of 11 bases. The CDR3 loop spans 13 amino acids. Germline loops: CDR1 SGHAT, CDR2 FQNNGV. CDR3 DNA (partial): TGTGCCAGCAGCCCCCGGGGGATCTACGAG. It encodes CASSPRGIYE. The whole CDR3 protein reads CASSPRGIYEQYF.